The 29 T cell receptor beta chains presented below share a single source sample, sequenced in a study of glioma-infiltrating T cells. Amplification of TCR alpha and beta CDR3 regions from RNA used iRepertoire nested multiplex PCR. MiXCR was run by TCRdb on the multiplex PCR reads, yielding one entry per CDR3 protein. The data show a few hundred thousand distinct CDR3 sequences, with 41% seen just once and around 13% held by the top ten. The sample taken for sequencing was glioma tissue, nonneoplastic brain tissue, or PBMCs (not recorded which). Source of these receptors: a human donor with low-grade glioma or glioblastoma, undergoing nonglioma brain surgery, or in good health (not recorded which).

This clonotype was detected ten times or more. The chain couples TRBV27 to TRBJ2-5; 9 bases fit TRBD2. This CDR3 comprises 15 residues. Germline V CDR1 and CDR2: MNHEY, SMNVEV (reference sequence). V lost 3 bases to trimming and J lost 7 bases; unmatched junction nucleotides: 9. CDR3 sequence (DNA): TGTGCCAGCAGTTTTGAATTAGCGGGAGTCGGGACCCAGTACTTC. Its protein is CASSFELAGVGTQYF.

The rearrangement uses TRBV27 and TRBJ2-5; D might be TRBD1 or TRBD2, each matching 5 bases. The germline V gene encodes CDR1 MNHEY and CDR2 SMNVEV (reference sequence). V lost 8 bases and J lost 2, with 21 bases in between. CDR3 length: 16 amino acids. The CDR3 is CASSPRRARGQETQYF. The CDR3 nucleotides are TGTGCCAGCTCACCACGGCGGGCGAGGGGACAAGAGACCCAGTACTTC.

On this clonotype: It may be a read error: a sequence one base away is much more abundant. J is TRBJ1-1 and V is TRBV20-1; possible D gene TRBD1, 5 bases. The CDR3 extends over 11 amino acids. The V gene's germline CDR1 is DFQATT and CDR2 SNEGSKA (reference sequence). The CDR3 nucleotides are TGCAGTGCTAGGGGACCTGGTGAAGATTTCTTT. Its translation: CSARGPGEDFF.

Worth noting for this clonotype: This may be a read error: a much more frequent sequence differs by one nucleotide. The gene calls are TRBV28 and TRBJ1-5, with 7 bases that match TRBD1. V lost 4 bases and J lost 0; bases outside the gene matches: 15. Germline CDR1 MDHEN, CDR2 SYDVKM. This CDR3 is built from 19 residues. CDR3 region: CASSSRSGTVVGSNQPQHF. The CDR3 DNA reads TGTGCCAGCAGTTCCCGATCCGGGACAGTGGTCGGTAGCAATCAGCCCCAGCATTTT.

In this sample, this clonotype turned up many times. The chain links TRBV7-2 to TRBJ1-1; possible D gene TRBD1, 6 bases. The CDR3 is 14 residues long. CDR1 is SGHTA, CDR2 FQGNSA, per germline. Deletions cut 7 bases from V and 2 bases from J, with 14 bases between. The CDR3 is CASNRAAGNTEAFF. In DNA, the CDR3 is TGTGCCAGCAACAGGGCGGCGGGCAACACTGAAGCTTTCTTT.

At least ten counts were recorded for this clonotype. The chain couples TRBV6-2 or TRBV6-3 to TRBJ2-4, with 8 nucleotides matching TRBD2. This CDR3 spans 17 amino acids. Germline values: CDR1 MNHEY, CDR2 SVGEGT. The V gene end was trimmed by 7 bases and the J gene end by 3 bases; junction bases not matched to a gene: 14. The CDR3 DNA sequence: TGTGCCAGCAACGCCCCGGCGGGGGGACGCAGCAAAAACATTCAGTACTTC. Translating gives CASNAPAGGRSKNIQYF.

The sample holds a few counts of this clonotype. The V and J genes are TRBV28 and TRBJ2-3; 15 bases are shared with TRBD2. The trim removed 5 bases at V and 6 bases at J, leaving 9 bases unmatched. Germline loops: CDR1 MDHEN, CDR2 SYDVKM. CDR3 length equals 17 residues. CDR3 nucleotides: TGTGCCAGCAGTCCATGGACTAGCGGGAGGGTTCAGGATACGCAGTATTTT. It yields the protein CASSPWTSGRVQDTQYF.

This clonotype was counted at least ten times. This chain joins TRBV28 and TRBJ2-4; D remains ambiguous. The CDR3 length is 12 residues. Trimming stripped 3 bases from V and 11 bases from J, with 11 bases between. From germline, CDR1 is MDHEN and CDR2 SYDVKM. The DNA for the CDR3 is TGTGCCAGCAGTTTCCCTGCACCCTTTCAGTACTTC. Residues: CASSFPAPFQYF.

Points on this clonotype: This may arise from a read error, as a much more abundant clone is one base away. The rearrangement joins TRBV28 to TRBJ2-1; the D gene is possibly TRBD2 (6 bases). V gave up 5 bases and J gave up 7 bases, with 18 bases separating them. There are 15 residues in the CDR3. The germline V gene has CDR1 MDHEN and CDR2 SYDVKM. The chain's CDR3 is CASSPGWRVQNEQFF. The CDR3 coding sequence is TGTGCCAGCAGTCCGGGATGGAGGGTTCAGAATGAGCAGTTCTTC.

This clonotype was picked up a small number of times. The chain employs TRBV20-1 and TRBJ1-2, with a tentative D call TRBD1 (5 bases). Germline assignment: CDR1 DFQATT and CDR2 SNEGSKA (reference sequence). The CDR3 sequence is 15 residues long. Trimming pared 0 bases from V and 5 bases from J, leaving 16 bases between. The CDR3 spells CSARERSRGPYGYTF. CDR3 coding DNA: TGCAGTGCTAGAGAGAGGAGTAGGGGTCCGTATGGCTACACCTTC.

In regard to this clonotype: Compared with germline, one end of the junction differs, possibly owing to a read error. The chain has TRBV29-1 and TRBJ1-1; the D gene is possibly TRBD1 (5 bases). There are 14 residues in the CDR3. Germline CDR1 SQVTM, CDR2 ANQGSEA. CDR3 residues: CSVVGDPMNAEAFF. The CDR3 DNA follows: TGCAGCGTTGTCGGGGACCCTATGAACGCTGAAGCTTTCTTT. The full variable domain, rest sourced from reference TRBV29-1 and TRBJ1-1, is SAVISQKPSRDICQRGTSLTIQCQVDSQVTMMFWYRQQPGQSLTLIATANQGSEATYESGFVIDKFPISRPNLTFSTLTVSNMSPEDSSIYLCSVVGDPMNAEAFFGQGTRLTVV.

This clonotype was seen repeatedly, ten times or more. The rearrangement joins TRBV20-1 to TRBJ1-6; D gene ambiguous. CDR3 length equals 13 residues. CDR1 and CDR2 from the germline V gene are DFQATT and SNEGSKA (reference sequence). Deletions cut 4 bases from V and 9 bases from J, with 13 bases between. This CDR3 is CSATTARSSPLHF. The CDR3 region has the DNA TGCAGTGCTACCACAGCCCGTAGTTCACCCCTCCACTTT.

This clonotype has more than one count but fewer than ten. As DNA, the CDR3 is TGTGCCAGCAGTTTAGGGGACAGCAACAATCAGCCCCAGCATTTT. Translation: CASSLGDSNNQPQHF. V usage is TRBV12-3 or TRBV12-4 and J usage is TRBJ1-5, with 7 bases matching TRBD1. Trimming removed 1 base from V and 3 bases from J; junction bases left unmatched: 3. This CDR3 region has 15 residues.

In its sample, this clonotype was seen a few times. This chain connects TRBV7-9 to TRBJ2-5, with D hard to call. The ends were cut back, 4 bases at V and 3 bases at J, with 12 bases in the middle. From germline, CDR1 is SEHNR and CDR2 FQNEAQ (reference sequence). The CDR3 spans 14 residues. CDR3 DNA sequence: TGTGCCAGCAGCTCAGCCCTAGGCGAAGAGACCCAGTACTTC. Its protein is CASSSALGEETQYF.

CDR3 sequence reads: CASSLVGQGSGETQYF. The CDR3 DNA reads as TGCGCCAGCAGCTTGGTGGGACAGGGTTCGGGGGAGACCCAGTACTTC. V gene TRBV5-1 combines with J gene TRBJ2-5; 9 nucleotides line up with TRBD1. CDR3 length: 16 residues. The V gene's germline CDR1 is SGHRS and CDR2 YFSETQ. J was trimmed by 5 bases and V by 0 bases; bases with no gene match: 8.

On this clonotype: Relative to the germline gene, one junction end is altered; a read error may explain this. V and J are TRBV7-2 and TRBJ1-1; unclear D gene. The germline V gene has CDR1 SGHTA and CDR2 FQGNSA. The CDR3 spans 14 residues. The CDR3 is CASSLAFKNTEAFF. For the CDR3, the DNA is TGTGCCAGCAGCCTAGCCTTTAAGAACACTGAAGCTTTCTTT.

The chain uses TRBV6-5 and TRBJ2-3; D uncertain. Trimming shortened V by 0 bases and J by 0 bases, and 10 bases separated the two germline ends. This CDR3 has 16 residues. In germline, CDR1 is MNHEY, CDR2 SVGAGI. This CDR3 reads CASSYSISTSTDTQYF. CDR3 nucleotides: TGTGCCAGCAGTTACTCGATATCTACTAGCACAGATACGCAGTATTTT.

A word on this clonotype: It may be a read error: a sequence one base away is much more abundant. The chain links TRBV25-1 to TRBJ2-7; either TRBD1 or TRBD2 may fit D (5 bases each). Germline V gene lookup returns CDR1 MGHDK and CDR2 SYGVNS. The CDR3 loop spans 13 amino acids. CDR3 sequence reads: CASKRGPSYEKYF. For the CDR3, the DNA is TGTGCCAGCAAGAGGGGACCCTCCTACGAGAAGTACTTC.

J is TRBJ1-3 and V is TRBV27; 7 bases map to TRBD1. J was trimmed by 4 bases and V by 3 bases; bases with no gene match: 6. Per germline, CDR1 MNHEY and CDR2 SMNVEV (reference sequence). The CDR3 runs 15 residues. In nucleotides, the CDR3 is TGTGCCAGCAGTTTGGGTTGGGACAGAGGAAACACCATATATTTT. It translates to CASSLGWDRGNTIYF.

This clonotype was detected only a few times. CDR3 residues: CAGSGDSGNTIYF. The CDR3 nucleotides are TGTGCCGGGTCAGGGGATTCTGGAAACACCATATATTTT. The rearrangement joins TRBV28 to TRBJ1-3; D might be TRBD1 (6 bases). Germline V CDR1 and CDR2: MDHEN, SYDVKM. V was shortened by 11 bases and J by 1 base, with 12 bases between the two germline ends. This CDR3 comprises 13 residues.

This clonotype was seen many times. The V and J genes are TRBV27 and TRBJ2-7; D unresolved. Germline-derived CDR1 and CDR2 are MNHEY and SMNVEV (reference sequence). The CDR3 has 12 residues. The V end lost 7 bases, the J end lost 2 bases, and 9 bases lay between the germline ends. The CDR3 loop reads CASMGKTYEQYF. CDR3 coding DNA: TGTGCCAGCATGGGGAAAACCTACGAGCAGTACTTC.

The sample holds a few counts of this clonotype. A much bigger clone sits one base away, suggesting this may be a read error. The CDR3 DNA reads as TGTGCCAGCAGTTTTGGGGGAAGCGAGCAGTGCTTC. Translation: CASSFGGSEQCF. The genes are TRBV27 and TRBJ2-7, with D perhaps TRBD1 or TRBD2 (5 bases each). CDR3 size: 12 residues. Germline CDR1 is MNHEY and CDR2 is SMNVEV (reference sequence).

The chain carries TRBV29-1 and TRBJ2-2; D is unclear. The CDR3 sequence is 14 residues long. Looked up from germline, CDR1 is SQVTM and CDR2 is ANQGSEA. Between the trimmed V and J ends, which lost 6 bases and 0 bases, there was a span of 11 bases. For the CDR3, the DNA is TGCAGCGTAGTAAGGCAGGCGAACACCGGGGAGCTGTTTTTT. Translating it yields CSVVRQANTGELFF.

This clonotype was seen more than once but under ten times. This rearrangement joins TRBV7-3 to TRBJ2-3; TRBD1 is a possible D gene (5 bases). Germline lookup yields CDR1 SGHTA and CDR2 FQGTGA. V was trimmed by 2 bases and J by 3 bases, leaving 9 bases between them. The CDR3 has 14 amino acids. The CDR3 DNA reads as TGTGCCAGCAGCTTAGTCCCAGGGACAGATACGCAGTATTTT. Protein sequence: CASSLVPGTDTQYF.

DNA for the CDR3: TGCAGCGCTGGACAGGGGAACACTGAAGCTTTCTTT. Translated, it gives CSAGQGNTEAFF. V and J are TRBV29-1 and TRBJ1-1; TRBD1 matches at 8 bases. In germline, CDR1 is SQVTM, CDR2 ANQGSEA. After removal of 7 bases from V and 1 base from J, the junction contained 2 bases not matched to a gene. The CDR3 contains 12 residues.

This clonotype occurred once. A much larger clone differs from this one at a single base, so this may be a read error. The rearrangement uses TRBV28 and TRBJ1-5; D is unresolved. This CDR3 region has 14 residues. The germline CDR1 and CDR2 sequences are MDHEN and SYDVKM. CDR3: CASITSYGNQHQHF. The CDR3, as DNA: TGTGCCAGCATAACGAGCTATGGCAATCAGCACCAGCATTTT.

Concerning this clonotype: Just one base apart from a much larger clone, this may be a read error. The conserved phenylalanine or tryptophan normally closing the CDR3 is absent here, so this likely arose from a read error. The CDR3 here is CASSPSGSPDEQFL. DNA for the CDR3: TGTGCCAGCAGCCCTAGCGGGAGTCCAGATGAGCAGTTCCTC. The chain uses TRBV3-1 and TRBJ2-1; 10 nucleotides align to TRBD2. Germline assignment: CDR1 LGHDT and CDR2 YNNKEL (reference sequence). V gave up 4 bases and J gave up 8 bases; unmatched junction bases: 5. CDR3 length: 14 residues.

Many counts were recorded for this clonotype. V and J are TRBV6-1 and TRBJ2-7; D may be TRBD2 (6 bases). Germline CDR1 MNHNS, CDR2 SASEGT. This CDR3 comprises 14 residues. The V and J ends lost 6 bases and 6 bases respectively, with 18 bases between them. The CDR3 DNA is TGTGCCAGCAGCCTTTGGGACTTAGCCAGCGAGCAGTACTTC. This translates into CASSLWDLASEQYF.

Turning to this clonotype: This may stem from a read error, because a much larger clone lies one nucleotide away. The chain is built from TRBV27 and TRBJ2-7, with a weak D call TRBD1 (5 bases). Germline V gene sequence: CDR1 MNHEY, CDR2 SMNVEV (reference sequence). The V and J ends lost 1 base and 7 bases respectively, with 20 bases between them. The CDR3 runs 16 residues. CDR3 bases: TGTGCCAGCAGTTTATATCGCAGGGCAAGGCCGGTTGAGCAGTACTTC. Translating gives CASSLYRRARPVEQYF.